Here is one T cell receptor (beta chain) with its context. Trimming removed 1 base from V and 5 bases from J; junction bases left unmatched: 9. The germline V gene encodes CDR1 SGHRS and CDR2 YFSETQ. The CDR3 extends over 17 amino acids. This specimen comes from a study of control samples from healthy donors and cancer patients. Clones were sequenced by immunoSEQ multiplex PCR, and TCRdb holds only the in-frame ones, with some missing. The table lists 75,000 to 95,000 clones, nearly 90% of them singletons. The rearrangement links TRBV5-1 to TRBJ2-3; 11 bases line up with TRBD1. Material: blood. The clonotype originates from a woman aged 45-65 years in good health. DNA of the CDR3: TGCGCCAGCAGCTTGTGGGGGACAGGGGGAGTGGAAGATACGCAGTATTTT. Protein product: CASSLWGTGGVEDTQYF.